A selection of T cell receptor beta chains follows, all from one sample in a study of T cell repertoires in cytomegalovirus infection. TCRdb passed the reads through MiXCR, listing each CDR3 protein once. The sample yields approximately 100,000 distinct CDR3 sequences, more than 20% seen once. The sample comprised CD8+ T cells from PBMCs. These receptors came from a human donor in good health (CMV status not recorded). Some clones in this sample may be carry-over from other donors' samples. Each CDR3 is given with its conserved first and last residue. D genes are given only for firm matches. Size is omitted from some rows. Given values are once, few, many or a class for expanded clones.

J gene: TRBJ2-7; D gene: TRBD2; V gene: TRBV20-1; clone size: few; CDR3 protein: CSARTSGRVYEQYF; CDR3 DNA: TGCAGTGCGAGGACTAGCGGGAGGGTTTACGAGCAGTACTTC
J gene: TRBJ2-7; D gene: .; V gene: TRBV28; clone size: .; CDR3 protein: CASSFRYEQYF; CDR3 DNA: TGTGCCAGCAGTTTTAGGTACGAGCAGTACTTC
J gene: TRBJ1-1; D gene: .; V gene: TRBV10-2; clone size: many; CDR3 protein: CASSESAGNTEAFF; CDR3 DNA: TGCGCCAGCAGTGAGTCTGCAGGGAACACTGAAGCTTTCTTT
J gene: TRBJ1-2; D gene: TRBD1; V gene: TRBV28; clone size: few; CDR3 protein: CASSSTGTGEIGYTF; CDR3 DNA: TGTGCCAGCAGTTCTACCGGGACAGGGGAGATTGGCTACACCTTC
J gene: TRBJ1-1; D gene: .; V gene: TRBV20-1; clone size: many; CDR3 protein: CSAREGTMNTEAFF; CDR3 DNA: TGCAGTGCTAGAGAGGGGACTATGAACACTGAAGCTTTCTTT
J gene: TRBJ1-4; D gene: TRBD1; V gene: TRBV7-2; clone size: many; CDR3 protein: CASSSRTGKNEKLFF; CDR3 DNA: TGTGCCAGCAGCTCTCGGACAGGGAAGAATGAAAAACTGTTTTTT
J gene: TRBJ1-5; D gene: .; V gene: TRBV20-1; clone size: .; CDR3 protein: CSASQWSGNQPQHF; CDR3 DNA: TGCAGTGCTAGTCAGTGGAGTGGCAATCAGCCCCAGCATTTT
J gene: TRBJ2-7; D gene: .; V gene: TRBV5-6; clone size: few; CDR3 protein: CASSLKREQYF; CDR3 DNA: TGTGCCAGCAGCTTAAAACGCGAGCAGTACTTC
J gene: TRBJ2-2; D gene: .; V gene: TRBV27; clone size: .; CDR3 protein: CASSGNPTGELFF; CDR3 DNA: TGTGCCAGCAGTGGAAATCCCACCGGGGAGCTGTTTTTT
J gene: TRBJ2-4; D gene: .; V gene: TRBV20-1; clone size: many; CDR3 protein: CSASLGENIQYF; CDR3 DNA: TGCAGTGCTAGTTTGGGAGAAAACATTCAGTACTTC
J gene: TRBJ2-5; D gene: .; V gene: TRBV7-6; clone size: many; CDR3 protein: CASRPTGMKETQYF; CDR3 DNA: TGTGCCAGCAGGCCCACCGGTATGAAAGAGACCCAGTACTTC
J gene: TRBJ1-5; D gene: TRBD1; V gene: TRBV12-5; clone size: few; CDR3 protein: CASGPWTGGDQPQHF; CDR3 DNA: TGTGCTAGTGGTCCCTGGACAGGGGGCGACCAGCCCCAGCATTTT
J gene: TRBJ1-4; D gene: TRBD1; V gene: TRBV6-6; clone size: many; CDR3 protein: CASSSGQGRLYEKLFF; CDR3 DNA: TGTGCCAGCAGTTCGGGACAGGGAAGGTTGTATGAAAAACTGTTTTTT
J gene: TRBJ2-7; D gene: TRBD2; V gene: TRBV20-1; clone size: .; CDR3 protein: CSARGTGTSGRFYEQYF; CDR3 DNA: TGCAGTGCTAGAGGCACCGGGACTAGCGGGAGGTTCTACGAGCAGTACTTC
J gene: TRBJ2-5; D gene: .; V gene: TRBV20-1; clone size: .; CDR3 protein: CSPDVGETQYF; CDR3 DNA: TGCAGTCCCGACGTTGGGGAGACCCAGTACTTC
J gene: TRBJ2-1; D gene: .; V gene: TRBV7-9; clone size: many; CDR3 protein: CASSLGWGDLDEQFF; CDR3 DNA: TGTGCCAGCAGCTTAGGGTGGGGGGACTTGGATGAGCAGTTCTTC
J gene: TRBJ1-4; D gene: .; V gene: TRBV28; clone size: .; CDR3 protein: CASLSGTTNEKLFF; CDR3 DNA: TGTGCCAGCTTGTCAGGAACAACTAATGAAAAACTGTTTTTT
J gene: TRBJ2-1; D gene: TRBD1; V gene: TRBV4-1; clone size: .; CDR3 protein: CASSQSVPGQGKDEQFF; CDR3 DNA: TGCGCCAGCAGCCAATCCGTCCCGGGACAGGGAAAAGATGAGCAGTTCTTC
J gene: TRBJ2-7; D gene: .; V gene: TRBV6-8; clone size: .; CDR3 protein: CAAGRGAYEQYF; CDR3 DNA: TGTGCAGCCGGCAGGGGGGCATACGAGCAGTACTTC
J gene: TRBJ2-2; D gene: TRBD2; V gene: TRBV18; clone size: .; CDR3 protein: CASLPYSGGLNTGELFF; CDR3 DNA: TGTGCCAGCTTGCCCTATAGCGGGGGCCTGAACACCGGGGAGCTGTTTTTT
J gene: TRBJ1-5; D gene: .; V gene: TRBV7-2; clone size: many; CDR3 protein: CASSPRPNQPQHF; CDR3 DNA: TGTGCCAGCAGCCCCCGACCCAATCAGCCCCAGCATTTT
J gene: TRBJ1-1; D gene: .; V gene: TRBV5-3; clone size: .; CDR3 protein: CASSLAPYLGVGTEAFF; CDR3 DNA: TGTGCCAGCAGCTTGGCACCCTATTTGGGAGTCGGCACTGAAGCTTTCTTT
J gene: TRBJ1-1; D gene: .; V gene: TRBV6-5; clone size: few; CDR3 protein: CASSYNGPGGTEAFF; CDR3 DNA: TGTGCCAGCAGTTACAATGGGCCTGGTGGCACTGAAGCTTTCTTT
J gene: TRBJ2-2; D gene: .; V gene: TRBV11-2; clone size: many; CDR3 protein: CASSPPGARGTGELFF; CDR3 DNA: TGTGCCAGCAGCCCCCCTGGGGCGCGGGGCACCGGGGAGCTGTTTTTT
J gene: TRBJ2-1; D gene: TRBD2; V gene: TRBV28; clone size: few; CDR3 protein: CATRTSGGNEQFF; CDR3 DNA: TGTGCCACCCGGACTAGCGGAGGCAATGAGCAGTTCTTC
J gene: TRBJ2-1; D gene: TRBD2; V gene: TRBV11-2; clone size: .; CDR3 protein: CASSLALAGVDNEQFF; CDR3 DNA: TGTGCCAGCAGCTTAGCCCTAGCGGGAGTTGACAATGAGCAGTTCTTC
J gene: TRBJ1-1; D gene: TRBD1; V gene: TRBV12-3/TRBV12-4; clone size: .; CDR3 protein: CASSFQRGQDTEAFF; CDR3 DNA: TGTGCCAGCAGTTTCCAACGGGGACAGGACACTGAAGCTTTCTTT
J gene: TRBJ2-1; D gene: TRBD1; V gene: TRBV5-1; clone size: .; CDR3 protein: CASKPRGRNNEQFF; CDR3 DNA: TGCGCCAGCAAACCTAGGGGGCGCAACAATGAGCAGTTCTTC
J gene: TRBJ1-1; D gene: .; V gene: TRBV28; clone size: few; CDR3 protein: CASSPDSHTEAFF; CDR3 DNA: TGTGCCAGCAGCCCTGACAGCCACACTGAAGCTTTCTTT
J gene: TRBJ2-7; D gene: .; V gene: TRBV29-1; clone size: .; CDR3 protein: CSVAYLEPSYEQYF; CDR3 DNA: TGCAGCGTTGCCTACCTCGAGCCCTCCTACGAGCAGTACTTC
J gene: TRBJ2-1; D gene: .; V gene: TRBV7-9; clone size: many; CDR3 protein: CASSLAPGNEQFF; CDR3 DNA: TGTGCCAGCAGCTTAGCCCCGGGGAATGAGCAGTTCTTC
J gene: TRBJ1-5; D gene: .; V gene: TRBV5-5; clone size: .; CDR3 protein: CASSLSTLSQPQHF; CDR3 DNA: TGTGCCAGCAGCTTGTCGACTTTAAGTCAGCCCCAGCATTTT
J gene: TRBJ1-2; D gene: .; V gene: TRBV11-2; clone size: .; CDR3 protein: CASSLKGIYGYTF; CDR3 DNA: TGTGCCAGCAGCTTAAAAGGGATCTATGGCTACACCTTC
J gene: TRBJ1-3; D gene: TRBD1; V gene: TRBV7-2; clone size: .; CDR3 protein: CASSFGQGLSGNTIYF; CDR3 DNA: TGTGCCAGCAGCTTCGGACAGGGCCTCTCTGGAAACACCATATATTTT
J gene: TRBJ2-7; D gene: .; V gene: TRBV7-6; clone size: many; CDR3 protein: CASSSGSTYEQYF; CDR3 DNA: TGTGCCAGCAGCTCGGGCAGCACCTACGAGCAGTACTTC
J gene: TRBJ2-7; D gene: .; V gene: TRBV7-2; clone size: many; CDR3 protein: CASSPIRQHEQYF; CDR3 DNA: TGTGCCAGCAGCCCCATCCGCCAGCACGAGCAGTACTTC
J gene: TRBJ1-4; D gene: TRBD1; V gene: TRBV4-3; clone size: many; CDR3 protein: CASSQGPGGANEKLFF; CDR3 DNA: TGCGCCAGCAGCCAAGGACCAGGGGGGGCTAATGAAAAACTGTTTTTT
J gene: TRBJ1-1; D gene: .; V gene: TRBV7-2; clone size: .; CDR3 protein: CASSAGYGTEAFF; CDR3 DNA: TGTGCCAGCAGCGCGGGATATGGCACTGAAGCTTTCTTT
J gene: TRBJ2-5; D gene: .; V gene: TRBV29-1; clone size: .; CDR3 protein: CSVVEQGGETQYF; CDR3 DNA: TGCAGCGTTGTCGAACAGGGTGGCGAGACCCAGTACTTC
J gene: TRBJ1-4; D gene: .; V gene: TRBV11-2; clone size: .; CDR3 protein: CASSLGQYIGGEKLFF; CDR3 DNA: TGTGCCAGCAGCTTAGGGCAATACATTGGAGGTGAAAAACTGTTTTTT
J gene: TRBJ1-2; D gene: .; V gene: TRBV28; clone size: many; CDR3 protein: CASGKGNSNYGYTF; CDR3 DNA: TGTGCCAGCGGAAAGGGAAATTCTAACTATGGCTACACCTTC
J gene: TRBJ1-2; D gene: TRBD1; V gene: TRBV7-9; clone size: few; CDR3 protein: CASSSGTGASYGYTF; CDR3 DNA: TGTGCCAGCAGCTCCGGGACAGGAGCAAGCTATGGCTACACCTTC
J gene: TRBJ2-2; D gene: TRBD1; V gene: TRBV2; clone size: .; CDR3 protein: CASLEGQANTGELFF; CDR3 DNA: TGTGCCAGCCTAGAGGGACAGGCGAACACCGGGGAGCTGTTTTTT
J gene: TRBJ1-1; D gene: .; V gene: TRBV30; clone size: .; CDR3 protein: CAWGGEAEAFF; CDR3 DNA: TGTGCCTGGGGAGGGGAGGCTGAAGCTTTCTTT
J gene: TRBJ2-5; D gene: .; V gene: TRBV7-3; clone size: many; CDR3 protein: CASSDIDRRDGPGTQYF; CDR3 DNA: TGTGCCAGCAGCGACATAGACAGGAGAGACGGACCCGGGACCCAGTACTTC
J gene: TRBJ1-6; D gene: TRBD1; V gene: TRBV28; clone size: .; CDR3 protein: CASSPGDRGPPLHF; CDR3 DNA: TGTGCCAGCAGTCCCGGGGACAGGGGGCCACCCCTCCACTTT
J gene: TRBJ2-3; D gene: TRBD1; V gene: TRBV7-6; clone size: .; CDR3 protein: CASSDNRGHYSTDTQYF; CDR3 DNA: TGTGCCAGCAGCGATAACAGGGGGCACTATAGCACAGATACGCAGTATTTT
J gene: TRBJ2-2; D gene: .; V gene: TRBV19; clone size: few; CDR3 protein: CASKHANTGELFF; CDR3 DNA: TGTGCCAGTAAACACGCGAACACCGGGGAGCTGTTTTTT